Included here is one T cell receptor beta chain sequence, with context. These data belong to a study of human T cells and chemical hapten exposure. TCRdb reanalysed the RACE reads using MiXCR and keeps one entry per CDR3 protein. The sample lists about 380,000 distinct CDR3 sequences; roughly 4.8% were seen once. The CDR3 has 15 amino acids. V lost 8 bases and J lost 4, with 18 bases in between. Time point here: patch test 1, 2 weeks after DPC sensitization. This sample's treatment: therapeutic diphenylcyclopropenone sensitization with weekly scalp DPC. The sequencing used whole blood, collected in connection with sensitization to the hapten diphenylcyclopropenone (DPC). The chain is built from TRBV12-3 or TRBV12-4 and TRBJ1-5; perhaps TRBD1 as D (5 bases). This TCR derives from a woman between 45 and 60 years old with alopecia areata. Some clones in this sample may be carry-over from other donors' samples. The CDR3 DNA follows: TGTGCCAGCGCATCTCAAACAGGCGTTAATCAGCCCCAGCATTTT. Translating it yields CASASQTGVNQPQHF.